This T cell receptor beta chain was identified during a study of cytomegalovirus exposure and HLA in healthy donors. The study's findings and limits: Later examination showed HLA-associated TCR beta chains had greater clonal expansion than equally common others.

The CDR3 totals 13 residues. Germline values: CDR1 SNHLY, CDR2 FYNNEI. V lost 6 bases to trimming and J lost 7 bases, with 12 bases between them. Details on this clone: Antigen: not known.

Both 60 Vbeta primers and 13 Jbeta primers went into the PCR. The assay was immunoSEQ multiplex PCR, and TCRdb's table has in-frame clones only and misses some. The sample lists around 70,000 clones, roughly 76% occurring once. V usage is TRBV2 and J usage is TRBJ1-4, with D unresolved. This sequence originates from a male donor in good health and CMV-seropositive. The material sequenced was PBMCs. CDR3 in amino acids: CASSNRRAEKLFF. In nucleotides, the CDR3 is TGTGCCAGCAGCAACCGCCGAGCTGAAAAACTGTTTTTT.